This TCR beta chain was retrieved from a study of T-cell memory formation after mild COVID-19. Study-level information: TCR clusters mostly belonged to single donors.

This clonotype was seen ten or more times. Antigen unknown. The 5'RACE method, run with constant-segment primers, produced TCR alpha and TCR beta cDNA libraries (carrying sample barcodes and UMIs). TCRdb re-derived calls from the 5' RACE reads in MiXCR, one entry per CDR3 protein. The table records roughly 40,000 distinct CDR3 sequences, approximately 7% of them present only once. Study-level points and caveats: Clones that got smaller from day 15 to 85 had even CD4/CD8, while clones growing later tipped toward CD4+. Detection of some responders pre-infection suggested pre-existing cross-reactive memory T cells participated.

With 5 bases clipped from V and 4 bases from J, the junction kept 6 bases outside the gene matches. The CDR3 contains 14 residues. Germline CDR1 SGHRS, CDR2 YFSETQ. Sequencing was done on a sample of PBMCs or a T cell subset sorted from them (not recorded which). The source is an adult who had mild COVID-19 (a few samples of this study predate the infection). Cell type and time point are not known. The chain couples TRBV5-1 to TRBJ2-7, with 10 bases that match TRBD2. CDR3 nucleotide sequence: TGCGCCAGCAGTAGCGGGAGGACCCGTTACGAGCAGTACTTC. Protein sequence: CASSSGRTRYEQYF.